Below, one T cell receptor beta chain is given with its context. Its antigen is unknown. The record has no base qualities; no much larger clone is one base away. CDR1 and CDR2 are drawn from the germline V gene: MDHEN, SYDVKM. From the cysteine up to the phenylalanine, the CDR3 has a length of 11 residues. Only the CDR3 DNA is retained, 33 bases long and in frame from the first base. The trim is 4 bases for V and 8 bases for J, with a gap of 8 bases between the germline ends. This entry comes from a study of radiation and T cells in renal cell carcinoma (dated by TCRdb to the early 2020s). Broadly, across the study: Samples were obtained from a clinical trial, in which 15 Gy stereotactic body radiation therapy was delivered to primary renal cell carcinomas and nephrectomy was performed 4 weeks later. TCR beta sequencing covered 50 to 55 samples in total, comprising about 26 tumors and about 27 peripheral blood samples. A total of over 4 million unique CDR3 nucleotide sequences, encoding around 2.7 million unique CDR3 amino acid sequences, were found across all 50 or so samples. Study-level results and caveats: Effects of radiation dose or scheduling on the TCR repertoire could not be addressed with the single-armed trial design. Top tumor clonotypes rose in blood from baseline to 2 weeks post-radiation, then contracted by 4 weeks, suggesting transient expansion of tumor-resident clones. Blood repertoire dynamics were not followed beyond 4 weeks after treatment. No pretreatment tumor biopsies were available, so the baseline intratumoral presence of clonotypes could not be determined.

The immunoSEQ kit was used, according to the manufacturer's recommendations, to generate TCR beta libraries from genomic DNA. Library preparation used a first multiplex PCR with proprietary primers, then a second PCR adding unique barcodes, with bead cleanups after each round. A kit-provided positive control reaction and a negative control reaction were included in every sample batch. The final libraries were assessed on an Agilent 4200 TapeStation D1000 ScreenTape, pooled by volume, and quantified by qPCR. An Illumina NextSeq500 fitted with a MidOutput 150-cycle cartridge performed the sequencing, running 156 Read1 cycles and 15 Index1 cycles with the kit's custom primers. The pooled library was loaded at about 0.93 pM with about 21% PhiX control spiked in. As for the original processing: Vendor-processed data were analyzed in R, and a clonotype was defined as all T cells sharing the same CDR3 nucleotide sequence. For clone abundance analyses, frequencies were normalized to the 10,000 most abundant clones per sample. Public T cell clones, which averaged fewer than five per sample, were removed prior to analysis. A difference in abundance of at least 32-fold between compartments was used to define tumor-enriched and baseline blood-enriched clonotypes. Clonotypes expanded or contracted between blood time points were identified with a beta-binomial differential abundance model. The Baroni-Urbani and Buser coefficient was used to measure tumor-blood repertoire similarity, and groups were compared with two-tailed Wilcoxon tests in R. Not all clones reach the TCRdb copy of this immuneACCESS table, which keeps in-frame sequences only. Checked studies attribute under half of the gap to unresolved V genes and leave the rest unexplained. The V and J calls and the clone size are those of that table, but D and trimming were determined from the DNA. In this sample the table shows approximately 120,000 clones, roughly 80% of which occur a single time. The biggest ten clones account for approximately 3% of the sample.

The time point label here, explained by the study, means: baseline pretreatment blood. The sample's treatment or condition label is to be understood as: 15 Gy SBRT to primary tumor, nephrectomy 4 weeks later. Serial peripheral blood from radiation-treated patients was sampled at baseline, 2 weeks and 4 weeks after SBRT to track tumor-enriched clonotypes. All patients had renal cell carcinoma with clear cell pathology. Genomic DNA for TCR sequencing was prepared using the QIAamp DNA Blood Mini Kit (Qiagen). Only samples passing all quality control checks were included in the analyses. The chain links TRBV28 with TRBJ1-1; the D gene identity is not certain. The origin of this receptor is a woman aged 60-75 years with renal cell carcinoma. This specimen was blood, taken from a patient whose treatment included radiotherapy and nephrectomy. CDR3 protein: CASSSVGEAFF. The bases are TGTGCCAGCAGTTCCGTTGGGGAAGCTTTCTTT.